These 27 T cell receptor beta chains were all obtained from the same sample, sequenced in a study of blood T cell repertoires in COVID-19. The repertoire was sequenced with immunoSEQ multiplex PCR; TCRdb's copy has only in-frame clones and lacks some. The profile shows about 230,000 clones, around four fifths of them singletons. The material sequenced was peripheral blood. The receptors derive from a woman in her 70s with active or convalescent COVID-19.

V gene TRBV7-2 combines with J gene TRBJ1-2, with D possibly TRBD1 on 6 matching bases. The V and J ends lost 5 bases and 6 bases respectively, with 16 bases between them. The length of the CDR3 is 14 residues. Germline V CDR1 and CDR2: SGHTA, FQGNSA. CDR3 residues: CASSLEGEGHGYTF. CDR3 in DNA: TGTGCCAGCAGCCTAGAGGGGGAGGGGCATGGCTACACCTTC.

The V call is TRBV19, the J call TRBJ2-2; 9 positions match TRBD1. The CDR3 is 15 amino acids. V was pared by 4 bases and J by 6 bases, with 6 bases of the junction left unmatched. The V gene's germline CDR1 is LNHDA and CDR2 SQIVND (reference sequence). In DNA, the CDR3 is TGTGCCAGTAGTACGACAGGGGGTAAGGCCGGGGAGCTGTTTTTT. Translation gives CASSTTGGKAGELFF.

The rearrangement uses TRBV6-1 and TRBJ1-6; D is perhaps TRBD1 (5 bases). From germline, CDR1 is MNHNS and CDR2 SASEGT. Trimming removed 0 bases from V and 10 bases from J, with 10 bases in between. This CDR3 is built from 14 residues. The CDR3 loop reads CASSEAAGQSPLHF. For the CDR3, the DNA is TGTGCCAGCAGTGAAGCGGCAGGGCAATCACCCCTCCACTTT.

V and J are TRBV21-1 and TRBJ2-3; TRBD2, the D gene given by the table, was not confirmed from the DNA. TRBV21-1 is listed as a pseudogene. The CDR3 extends over 17 amino acids. The CDR3 DNA reads TGTGCCAGCCCCAAAGGGGCTAGCGGGGGGGCCCCAGGTACGCAGTATTTT. Its protein is CASPKGASGGAPGTQYF.

This clone was counted a single time. The chain uses TRBV3-1 (or the pseudogene TRBV3-2) and TRBJ1-6; maybe TRBD1 (5 bases). The V and J ends lost 3 bases and 10 bases respectively, with 19 bases between them. Germline V CDR1 and CDR2: LGHDT, YNNKEL (reference sequence). The CDR3 has 16 residues. The CDR3 loop reads CASSQGLGTAGSPLHF. CDR3 coding DNA: TGTGCCAGCAGCCAGGGACTGGGGACGGCTGGATCACCCCTCCACTTT.

The rearrangement uses TRBV20-1 and TRBJ2-7, with no clear D. The CDR3 has 11 residues. V was cut by 6 bases and J by 2 bases, with 8 bases left in between. The V gene's germline CDR1 is DFQATT and CDR2 SNEGSKA (reference sequence). In nucleotides, the CDR3 is TGCAGTGCGTCCGTTACCTACGAGCAGTACTTC. Its translation is CSASVTYEQYF.

This clone was observed a handful of times. The CDR3 region has the DNA TGTGCCAGCAGCCATATGGACAGGCGGAACACTGAAGCTTTCTTT. Protein sequence: CASSHMDRRNTEAFF. The V and J genes are TRBV3-1 (or the pseudogene TRBV3-2) and TRBJ1-1; 7 nucleotides line up with TRBD1. The germline V gene encodes CDR1 LGHDT and CDR2 YNNKEL (reference sequence). The trim removed 3 bases at V and 1 base at J, leaving 5 bases unmatched. This CDR3 is built from 15 residues.

This clone was seen just once. This chain links TRBV3-1 (or the pseudogene TRBV3-2) with TRBJ2-3; 11 positions match TRBD2. Germline V gene data show CDR1 as LGHDT and CDR2 as YNNKEL (reference sequence). CDR3 length: 17 residues. V was clipped by 1 base and J by 6 bases; unmatched bases: 9. The DNA for the CDR3 is TGTGCCAGCAGCCAAGGCGGGAGACTAGCGGGAAGGGATACGCAGTATTTT. This sequence encodes CASSQGGRLAGRDTQYF.

This chain links TRBV30 with TRBJ2-3; weak D call: TRBD2 (5 bases). The CDR3 loop spans 13 amino acids. Per the germline V gene, CDR1 is GTSNPN and CDR2 is SVGIG (reference sequence). The V end lost 1 base, the J end lost 5 bases, and 10 bases lay between the germline ends. The CDR3 bases are TGTGCCTGGAGTGGCGTCGGGGAAGATACGCAGTATTTT. It codes for CAWSGVGEDTQYF.

V and J are TRBV6-5 and TRBJ2-3; 7 bases are a match to TRBD2. V lost 7 bases and J lost 5; bases outside the gene matches: 3. This CDR3 has 12 residues. In germline, CDR1 is MNHEY, CDR2 SVGAGI. CDR3 in DNA: TGTGCCAGCAAGCGGGAAGGAGATACGCAGTATTTT. This translates into CASKREGDTQYF.

V is TRBV29-1 and J is TRBJ1-4; TRBD1 agrees at 9 bases. The CDR3 contains 14 residues. Trimming cost V 6 bases and J 10 bases; bases outside gene matches: 12. Germline values: CDR1 SQVTM, CDR2 ANQGSEA. The CDR3 protein is CSVAGGTGRVKLFF. Written as DNA, the CDR3 is TGCAGCGTAGCGGGAGGGACAGGGCGTGTAAAACTGTTTTTT.

The chain has TRBV5-1 and TRBJ2-6, with 8 bases lining up with TRBD2. This CDR3 spans 17 amino acids. In germline, CDR1 is SGHRS, CDR2 YFSETQ. V lost 4 bases, J lost 0 bases, and 6 bases stayed unmatched. The CDR3 protein is CASSPRGAISGANVLTF. The CDR3 DNA sequence: TGCGCCAGCAGCCCGCGGGGGGCCATCTCTGGGGCCAACGTCCTGACTTTC. Full variable domain (remainder filled in from reference TRBV5-1 and TRBJ2-6): KAGVTQTPRYLIKTRGQQVTLSCSPISGHRSVSWYQQTPGQGLQFLFEYFSETQRNKGNFPGRFSGRQFSNSRSEMNVSTLELGDSALYLCASSPRGAISGANVLTFGAGSRLTVL.

The rearrangement links TRBV4-2 to TRBJ2-1; 8 nucleotides agree with TRBD2. This CDR3 spans 18 amino acids. Trimming cost V 3 bases and J 1 base; bases outside gene matches: 11. Germline loops: CDR1 LGHNA, CDR2 YNFKEQ. The CDR3 nucleotides are TGTGCCAGCAGCCATCCCATTTCCGTAGCGGGGTCCTACAATGAGCAGTTCTTC. Its translation: CASSHPISVAGSYNEQFF.

The chain carries TRBV7-2 and TRBJ2-5; 12 bases map to TRBD2. There are 18 residues in the CDR3. Germline V gene data show CDR1 as SGHTA and CDR2 as FQGNSA. J gave up 4 bases and V 1 base, and 10 bases lay outside the gene matches. The CDR3 region is CASSLVASGGAEGETQYF. The CDR3 coding sequence is TGTGCCAGCAGCTTAGTAGCTAGCGGGGGGGCCGAGGGAGAGACCCAGTACTTC.

The chain links TRBV6-5 to TRBJ1-2; 8 bases line up with TRBD1. The germline V gene encodes CDR1 MNHEY and CDR2 SVGAGI. The CDR3 is 14 amino acids. Trimming at V came to 5 bases and at J to 6 bases, leaving 8 bases not matched to a gene. The CDR3: CASSQDRAFHGYTF. The CDR3 DNA reads TGTGCCAGCAGTCAGGACAGGGCTTTCCATGGCTACACCTTC.

This rearrangement joins TRBV18 to TRBJ1-1; D is perhaps TRBD1 (6 bases). With 2 bases removed from V and 5 bases from J, the gap between germline ends came to 12 bases. From germline, CDR1 is KGHSH and CDR2 LQKENI. The CDR3 sequence is 14 residues long. This CDR3 is CASSPGGAETEAFF. Written as DNA, the CDR3 is TGTGCCAGCTCACCAGGGGGCGCGGAGACTGAAGCTTTCTTT.

The rearrangement joins TRBV4-2 to TRBJ2-1, with TRBD2 matching 14 bases. V lost 2 bases, J lost 10 bases, and 10 bases stayed unmatched. The germline CDR1 and CDR2 sequences are LGHNA and YNFKEQ. CDR3 size: 17 residues. The CDR3 region is CASSQTPGLAGAGEQFF. The CDR3 DNA sequence: TGTGCCAGCAGCCAAACACCGGGACTAGCGGGAGCAGGCGAGCAGTTCTTC.

The CDR3 DNA reads as TGTGCCAGCAGCCCGGGACACCTCGGGAACATTCAGTACTTC. Protein sequence: CASSPGHLGNIQYF. The chain uses TRBV7-9 and TRBJ2-4; maybe TRBD1 (6 bases). Per germline, CDR1 SEHNR and CDR2 FQNEAQ (reference sequence). The CDR3 consists of 14 residues. Trimming cost V 5 bases and J 7 bases, with 15 bases left between them.

This clone was counted only a few times. Other DNA sequences in the same sample also yield this CDR3. The rearrangement joins TRBV19 to TRBJ1-1, with D uncertain. V lost 3 bases and J lost 1, with 9 bases in between. This CDR3 comprises 14 residues. The germline V gene has CDR1 LNHDA and CDR2 SQIVND (reference sequence). This CDR3 is CASSIGEGNTEAFF. The CDR3, as DNA: TGTGCCAGTAGTATCGGGGAGGGGAACACTGAAGCTTTCTTT.

This clone was picked up a small number of times. CDR3 sequence reads: CASNPTRGSGSSYEQYF. CDR3 bases: TGTGCCAGCAATCCCACGCGTGGTAGCGGGAGCTCCTACGAGCAGTACTTC. This chain connects TRBV28 to TRBJ2-7, with 9 positions matching TRBD2. Trimming took 7 bases from V and 0 from J; bases not matched to a gene: 13. This CDR3 comprises 17 residues. CDR1 MDHEN and CDR2 SYDVKM come from the germline V gene.

The chain is built from TRBV4-2 and TRBJ1-2, with TRBD1 identical over 9 bases. CDR1 is LGHNA and CDR2 is YNFKEQ in the germline V gene. This CDR3 contains 17 residues. V shed 3 bases and J 3 bases; nucleotides not matched to a gene: 11. CDR3 region: CASSHISGTGSDYGYTF. DNA of the CDR3: TGTGCCAGCAGCCACATTTCCGGGACAGGGTCGGACTATGGCTACACCTTC.

The rearrangement links TRBV28 to TRBJ2-7; possible D gene TRBD2, 5 bases. Trimming took 11 bases from V and 2 from J, leaving 13 bases between them. CDR1 MDHEN and CDR2 SYDVKM come from the germline V gene. CDR3 size: 12 residues. CDR3 protein: CASGLGTYEQYF. CDR3 nucleotide sequence: TGTGCCTCGGGGTTAGGTACCTACGAGCAGTACTTC.

This clone occurred once. The rearrangement links TRBV7-8 to TRBJ2-3; D possibly corresponds to TRBD2 (6 bases). From germline, CDR1 is SGHVS and CDR2 FQNEAQ. V was trimmed by 6 bases and J by 5 bases, leaving 15 bases between them. The CDR3 runs 14 residues. CDR3 residues: CASRKRAPRDTQYF. DNA of the CDR3: TGTGCCAGCAGGAAGCGGGCCCCAAGAGATACGCAGTATTTT.

This chain joins TRBV3-1 (or the pseudogene TRBV3-2) and TRBJ1-2; no clear D gene. From germline, CDR1 is LGHDT and CDR2 YNNKEL (reference sequence). V lost 2 bases, J lost 8 bases, and 9 bases lay in between. The CDR3 is 12 residues long. DNA of the CDR3: TGTGCCAGCAGCCAAAAAGGGAGGGGCTACACCTTC. Translation gives CASSQKGRGYTF.

J is TRBJ2-7 and V is TRBV19; D possibly corresponds to TRBD1 (5 bases). From germline, CDR1 is LNHDA and CDR2 SQIVND (reference sequence). V lost 7 bases, J lost 3 bases, and 13 bases lay in between. The CDR3 is 13 amino acids. CDR3 loop: CASTPGSGYEQYF. CDR3 nucleotides: TGTGCCAGTACCCCAGGGTCGGGCTACGAGCAGTACTTC.

V is TRBV19 and J is TRBJ1-2; 7 positions agree with TRBD1. This CDR3 is built from 12 residues. The germline V gene has CDR1 LNHDA and CDR2 SQIVND (reference sequence). Trimming cost V 4 bases and J 5 bases; bases outside gene matches: 1. The CDR3 loop is CASSTTGYGYTF. As DNA, the CDR3 is TGTGCCAGTAGTACGACAGGGTATGGCTACACCTTC.

This chain links TRBV11-3 with TRBJ1-2, with 7 bases matching TRBD1. Trimming took 0 bases from V and 4 from J; bases not matched to a gene: 14. This CDR3 is 18 amino acids long. Germline V gene sequence: CDR1 SGHNT, CDR2 YENEEA. The CDR3 nucleotides read TGTGCCAGCAGCTTAGAACAGGGGAGAAATCGGCTCCTCTATGGCTACACCTTC. As protein: CASSLEQGRNRLLYGYTF.